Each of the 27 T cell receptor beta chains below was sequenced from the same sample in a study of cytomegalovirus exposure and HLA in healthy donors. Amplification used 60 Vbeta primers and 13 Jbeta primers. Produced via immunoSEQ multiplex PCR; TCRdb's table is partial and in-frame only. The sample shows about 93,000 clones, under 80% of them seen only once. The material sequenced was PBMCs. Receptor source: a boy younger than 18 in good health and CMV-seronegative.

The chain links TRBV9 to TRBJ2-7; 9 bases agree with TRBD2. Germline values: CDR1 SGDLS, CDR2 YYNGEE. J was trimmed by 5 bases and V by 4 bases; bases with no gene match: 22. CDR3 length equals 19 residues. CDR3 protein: CASSPDQGEAGGTMHEQYF. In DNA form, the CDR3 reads TGTGCCAGCAGCCCAGACCAGGGGGAAGCGGGAGGAACGATGCACGAGCAGTACTTC.

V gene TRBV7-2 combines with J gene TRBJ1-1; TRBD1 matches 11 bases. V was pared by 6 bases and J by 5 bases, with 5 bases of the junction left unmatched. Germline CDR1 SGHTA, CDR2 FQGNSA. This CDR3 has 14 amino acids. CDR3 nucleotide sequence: TGTGCCAGCAGGCGGGACAGGGGGATAACTGAAGCTTTCTTT. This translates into CASRRDRGITEAFF.

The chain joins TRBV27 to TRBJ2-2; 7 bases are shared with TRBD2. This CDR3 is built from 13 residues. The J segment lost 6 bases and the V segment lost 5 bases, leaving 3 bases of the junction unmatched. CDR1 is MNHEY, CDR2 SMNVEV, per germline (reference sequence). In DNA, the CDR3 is TGTGCCAGCAGTCCGACTAGCTCCGGGGAGCTGTTTTTT. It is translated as CASSPTSSGELFF.

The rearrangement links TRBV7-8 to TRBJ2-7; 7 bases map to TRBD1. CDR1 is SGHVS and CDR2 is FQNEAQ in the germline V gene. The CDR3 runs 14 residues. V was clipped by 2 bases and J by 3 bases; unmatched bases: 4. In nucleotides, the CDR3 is TGTGCCAGCAGCTTAACGGGACAGTACTACGAGCAGTACTTC. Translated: CASSLTGQYYEQYF.

CDR3: CAISEFGEGTDTQYF. In DNA, the CDR3 is TGTGCCATCAGTGAGTTCGGGGAGGGCACAGATACGCAGTATTTT. The V and J genes are TRBV10-3 and TRBJ2-3, with D maybe TRBD2 (6 bases). Between the trimmed V and J ends, which lost 1 base and 1 base, there was a span of 9 bases. The germline CDR1 and CDR2 sequences are ENHRY and SYGVKD. This CDR3 has 15 amino acids.

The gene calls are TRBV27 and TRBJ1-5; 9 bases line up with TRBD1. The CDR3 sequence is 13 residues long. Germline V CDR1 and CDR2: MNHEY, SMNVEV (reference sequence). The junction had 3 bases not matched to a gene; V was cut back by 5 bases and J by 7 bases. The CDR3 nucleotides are TGTGCCAGCAGTGTGGGACAGGGCCAGCCCCAGCATTTT. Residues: CASSVGQGQPQHF.

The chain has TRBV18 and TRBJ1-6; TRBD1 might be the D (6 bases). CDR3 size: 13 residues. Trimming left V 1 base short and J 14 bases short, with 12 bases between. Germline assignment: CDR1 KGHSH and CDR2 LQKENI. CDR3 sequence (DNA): TGTGCCAGCTCACCACAGTCAGGGGAGACCCTCCACTTT. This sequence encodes CASSPQSGETLHF.

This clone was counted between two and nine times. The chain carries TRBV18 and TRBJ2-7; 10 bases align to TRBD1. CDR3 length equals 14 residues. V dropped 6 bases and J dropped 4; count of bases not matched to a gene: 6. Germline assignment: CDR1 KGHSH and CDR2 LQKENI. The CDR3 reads CASSPGTGEYEQYF. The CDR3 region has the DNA TGTGCCAGCTCCCCCGGGACAGGGGAGTACGAGCAGTACTTC.

This chain's CDR3 is CASSERDREGYTF. In nucleotides, the CDR3 is TGTGCCAGCAGTGAGAGGGACAGGGAAGGCTACACCTTC. This rearrangement joins TRBV2 to TRBJ1-2; 9 nucleotides align to TRBD1. The CDR3 covers 13 residues. Germline trimming cut 3 bases from V and 8 bases from J; bases unmatched to any gene: 4. Germline V gene data show CDR1 as SNHLY and CDR2 as FYNNEI.

CDR3 loop: CASSLSPGTVYYGYTF. In nucleotides, the CDR3 is TGTGCCAGCAGCTTATCCCCCGGGACAGTTTACTATGGCTACACCTTC. This chain links TRBV7-2 with TRBJ1-2, with 7 positions matching TRBD1. The J segment lost 3 bases and the V segment lost 2 bases, leaving 9 bases of the junction unmatched. The germline gives CDR1 SGHTA, CDR2 FQGNSA. This CDR3 has 16 amino acids.

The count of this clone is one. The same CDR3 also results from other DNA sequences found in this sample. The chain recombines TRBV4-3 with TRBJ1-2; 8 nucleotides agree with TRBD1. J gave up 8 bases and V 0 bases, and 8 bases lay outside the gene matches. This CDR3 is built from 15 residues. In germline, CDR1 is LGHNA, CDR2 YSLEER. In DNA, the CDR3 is TGCGCCAGCAGCCAAGATAGCCAGGGGGCCCGCGGCTACACCTTC. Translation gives CASSQDSQGARGYTF.

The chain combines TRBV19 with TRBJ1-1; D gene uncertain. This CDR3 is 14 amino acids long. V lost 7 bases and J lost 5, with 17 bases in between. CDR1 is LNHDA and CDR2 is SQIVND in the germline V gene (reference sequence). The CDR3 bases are TGTGCCAGTACCCCACCTCCCGGAGGGACTGAAGCTTTCTTT. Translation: CASTPPPGGTEAFF.

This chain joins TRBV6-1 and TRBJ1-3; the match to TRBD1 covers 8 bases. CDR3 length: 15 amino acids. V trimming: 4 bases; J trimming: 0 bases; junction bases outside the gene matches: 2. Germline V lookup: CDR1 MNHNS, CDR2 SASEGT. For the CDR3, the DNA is TGTGCCAGCAGTGGGGACAGGAGCTCTGGAAACACCATATATTTT. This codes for CASSGDRSSGNTIYF.

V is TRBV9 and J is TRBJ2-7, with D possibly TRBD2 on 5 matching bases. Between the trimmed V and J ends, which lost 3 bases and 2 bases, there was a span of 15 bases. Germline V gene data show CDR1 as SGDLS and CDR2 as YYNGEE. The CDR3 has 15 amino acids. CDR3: CASSAPRGIPYEQYF. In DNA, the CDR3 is TGTGCCAGCAGCGCGCCCCGGGGTATTCCCTACGAGCAGTACTTC.

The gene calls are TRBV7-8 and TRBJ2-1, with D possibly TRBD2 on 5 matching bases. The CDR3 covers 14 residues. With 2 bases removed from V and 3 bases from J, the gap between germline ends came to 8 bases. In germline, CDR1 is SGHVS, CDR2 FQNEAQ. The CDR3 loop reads CASSLTGNYNEQFF. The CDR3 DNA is TGTGCCAGCAGCTTAACGGGGAACTACAATGAGCAGTTCTTC.

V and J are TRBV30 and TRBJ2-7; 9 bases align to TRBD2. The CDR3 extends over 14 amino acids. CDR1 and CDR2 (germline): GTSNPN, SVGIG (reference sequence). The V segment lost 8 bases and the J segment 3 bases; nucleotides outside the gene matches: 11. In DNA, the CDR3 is TGTGCCGTCGAGGGGCGGGAGGGCGGCTACGAGCAGTACTTC. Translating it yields CAVEGREGGYEQYF. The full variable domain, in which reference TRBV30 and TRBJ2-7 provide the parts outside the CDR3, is SQTIHQWPATLVQPVGSPLSLECTVEGTSNPNLYWYRQAAGRGLQLLFYSVGIGQISSEVPQNLSASRPQDRQFILSSKKLLLSDSGFYLCAVEGREGGYEQYFGPGTRLTVT.

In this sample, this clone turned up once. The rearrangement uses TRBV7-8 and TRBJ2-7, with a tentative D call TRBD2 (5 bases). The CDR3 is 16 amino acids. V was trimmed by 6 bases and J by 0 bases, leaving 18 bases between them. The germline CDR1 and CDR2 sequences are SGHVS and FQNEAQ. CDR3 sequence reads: CASRAQRIPSSYEQYF. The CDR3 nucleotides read TGTGCCAGCAGAGCCCAGCGGATCCCCTCCTCCTACGAGCAGTACTTC.

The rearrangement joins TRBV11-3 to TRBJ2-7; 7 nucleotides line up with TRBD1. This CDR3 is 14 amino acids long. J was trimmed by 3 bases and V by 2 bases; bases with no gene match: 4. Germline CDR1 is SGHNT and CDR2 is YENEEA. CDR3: CASSLSGQDYEQYF. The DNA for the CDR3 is TGTGCCAGCAGCTTAAGCGGACAGGACTACGAGCAGTACTTC.

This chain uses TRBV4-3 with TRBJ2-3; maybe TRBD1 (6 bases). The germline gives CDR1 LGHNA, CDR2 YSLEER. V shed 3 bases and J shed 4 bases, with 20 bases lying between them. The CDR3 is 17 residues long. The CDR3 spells CASSQGAGLFNPDTQYF. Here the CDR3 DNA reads TGCGCCAGCAGCCAGGGGGCGGGCCTCTTTAATCCAGATACGCAGTATTTT.

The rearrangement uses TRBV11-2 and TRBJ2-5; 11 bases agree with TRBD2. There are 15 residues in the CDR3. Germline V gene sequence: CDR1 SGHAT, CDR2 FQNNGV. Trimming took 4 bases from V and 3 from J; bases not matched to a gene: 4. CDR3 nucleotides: TGTGCCAGCAGCTACACTAGCGGGGGAAAAGAGACCCAGTACTTC. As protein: CASSYTSGGKETQYF. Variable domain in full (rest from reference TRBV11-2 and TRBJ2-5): EAGVAQSPRYKIIEKRQSVAFWCNPISGHATLYWYQQILGQGPKLLIQFQNNGVVDDSQLPKDRFSAERLKGVDSTLKIQPAKLEDSAVYLCASSYTSGGKETQYFGPGTRLLVL.

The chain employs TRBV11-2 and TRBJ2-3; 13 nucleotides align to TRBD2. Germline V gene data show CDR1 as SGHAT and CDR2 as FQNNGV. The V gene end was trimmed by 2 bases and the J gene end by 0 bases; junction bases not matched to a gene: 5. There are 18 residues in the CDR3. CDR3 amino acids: CASSLRLAGGSSTDTQYF. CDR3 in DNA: TGTGCCAGCAGCTTAAGACTAGCGGGAGGTTCTAGCACAGATACGCAGTATTTT.

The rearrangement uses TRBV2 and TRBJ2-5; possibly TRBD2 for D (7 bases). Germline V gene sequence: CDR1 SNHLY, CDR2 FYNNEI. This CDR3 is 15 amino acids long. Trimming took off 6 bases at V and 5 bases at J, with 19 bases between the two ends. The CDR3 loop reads CASRRGGRFGETQYF. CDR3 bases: TGTGCCAGCAGGCGCGGGGGCCGCTTTGGGGAGACCCAGTACTTC.

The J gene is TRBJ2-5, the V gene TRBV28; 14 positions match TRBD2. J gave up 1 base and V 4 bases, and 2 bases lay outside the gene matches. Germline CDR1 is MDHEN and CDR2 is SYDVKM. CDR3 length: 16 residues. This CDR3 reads CASSYGTSGGQETQYF. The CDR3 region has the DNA TGTGCCAGCAGTTACGGGACTAGCGGGGGCCAAGAGACCCAGTACTTC.

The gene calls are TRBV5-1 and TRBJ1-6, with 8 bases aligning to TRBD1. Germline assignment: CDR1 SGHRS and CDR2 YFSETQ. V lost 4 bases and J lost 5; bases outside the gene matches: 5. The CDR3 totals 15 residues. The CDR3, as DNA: TGCGCCAGCAGCAGCGGACAGGGCGATAATTCACCCCTCCACTTT. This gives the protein CASSSGQGDNSPLHF.

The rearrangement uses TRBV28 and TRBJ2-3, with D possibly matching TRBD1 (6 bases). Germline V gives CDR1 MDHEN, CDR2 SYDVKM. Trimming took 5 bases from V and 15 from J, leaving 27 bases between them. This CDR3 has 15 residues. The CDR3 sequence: CASSPYGTGPQIFYF. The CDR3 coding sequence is TGTGCCAGCAGTCCCTACGGCACAGGGCCCCAAATCTTTTATTTT.

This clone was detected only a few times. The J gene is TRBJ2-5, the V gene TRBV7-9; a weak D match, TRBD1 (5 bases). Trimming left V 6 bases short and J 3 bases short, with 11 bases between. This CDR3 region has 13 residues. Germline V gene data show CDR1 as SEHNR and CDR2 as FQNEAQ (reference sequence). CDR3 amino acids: CASSPRVEETQYF. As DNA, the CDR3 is TGTGCCAGCAGTCCCAGGGTGGAAGAGACCCAGTACTTC.

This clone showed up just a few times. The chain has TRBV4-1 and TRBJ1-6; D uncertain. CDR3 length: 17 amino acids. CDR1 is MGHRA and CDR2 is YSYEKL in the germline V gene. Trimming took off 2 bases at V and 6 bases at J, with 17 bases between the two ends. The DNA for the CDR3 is TGCGCCAGCAGCCAAAGAGGTACGGGATTAGCTAATTCACCCCTCCACTTT. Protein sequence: CASSQRGTGLANSPLHF.